Below, 14 T cell receptor beta chains from the same sample are listed, as sequenced in a study of blood T cell repertoires in COVID-19. Data came from immunoSEQ multiplex PCR; TCRdb stores just in-frame clones and leaves some out. The table lists around 180,000 clones, 70% to 90% of them singletons. Sequenced sample: peripheral blood. The receptors were sampled from a human donor in a cohort sampled during active COVID-19.

This chain links TRBV7-2 with TRBJ2-5; no clear D gene. Deletions cut 1 base from V and 2 bases from J, with 11 bases between. CDR1 SGHTA and CDR2 FQGNSA come from the germline V gene. The CDR3 contains 15 residues. The CDR3 nucleotides are TGTGCCAGCAGCTTAGGGGCAGGCCAGCAAGAGACCCAGTACTTC. Its translation: CASSLGAGQQETQYF.

This clone appeared a single time. The chain couples TRBV9 to TRBJ2-7, with D perhaps matching TRBD2 (6 bases). From germline, CDR1 is SGDLS and CDR2 YYNGEE. The CDR3 is 15 amino acids. V was cut by 0 bases and J by 0 bases, with 10 bases left in between. CDR3 amino acids: CASSVESSGSYEQYF. The CDR3 region has the DNA TGTGCCAGCAGCGTAGAAAGTAGCGGCTCCTACGAGCAGTACTTC. Together with reference TRBV9 and TRBJ2-7, the CDR3 gives the full variable domain: DSGVTQTPKHLITATGQRVTLRCSPRSGDLSVYWYQQSLDQGLQFLIQYYNGEERAKGNILERFSAQQFPDLHSELNLSSLELGDSALYFCASSVESSGSYEQYFGPGTRLTVT.

This clone has a single count. The gene calls are TRBV19 and TRBJ1-5; 9 bases line up with TRBD1. J gave up 0 bases and V 4 bases, and 7 bases lay outside the gene matches. From germline, CDR1 is LNHDA and CDR2 SQIVND (reference sequence). The CDR3 sequence is 17 residues long. CDR3 region: CASSRSTGGNSNQPQHF. The CDR3 DNA reads as TGTGCCAGTAGTAGGTCGACAGGGGGTAATAGCAATCAGCCCCAGCATTTT.

This clone was picked up one time. The chain links TRBV12-1 to TRBJ2-7; the table gives TRBD2 as D, unverified against the DNA. TRBV12-1 is flagged as a pseudogene. CDR3 length: 14 amino acids. The CDR3 spells CASSFARQDYEQYF. CDR3 nucleotide sequence: TGTGCCAGCAGCTTTGCGCGCCAAGACTACGAGCAGTACTTC.

The V gene is TRBV3-1 (or the pseudogene TRBV3-2), the J gene TRBJ2-7; tentative D call: TRBD1 (5 bases). Germline CDR1 and CDR2: LGHDT and YNNKEL (reference sequence). CDR3 length: 11 amino acids. V dropped 4 bases and J dropped 7 bases, with 8 bases sitting between them. The CDR3 region has the DNA TGTGCCAGCAGCCTGGGGCCGGAGCAGTACTTC. Translated: CASSLGPEQYF.

The sample holds one count of this clone. The rearrangement links TRBV12-3 or TRBV12-4 to TRBJ1-5, with TRBD1 as a possible D gene (5 bases). Deletions cut 10 bases from V and 5 bases from J, with 15 bases between. The CDR3 runs to 13 residues. CDR3 sequence: CATRQSVHQPQHF. The CDR3 DNA reads as TGTGCCACTCGACAGAGTGTGCATCAGCCCCAGCATTTT.

The chain links TRBV4-1 to TRBJ1-6, with a tentative D call TRBD1 (5 bases). Germline V gene sequence: CDR1 MGHRA, CDR2 YSYEKL. This CDR3 spans 16 amino acids. V was shortened by 0 bases and J by 10 bases, with 16 bases between the two germline ends. The CDR3 bases are TGCGCCAGCAGCCAAGACGTGGACGGGGGTCTGTCACCCCTCCACTTT. Protein sequence: CASSQDVDGGLSPLHF.

The genes are TRBV7-2 and TRBJ1-6, with D perhaps TRBD1 (6 bases). Germline CDR1 reads SGHTA; CDR2 reads FQGNSA. The CDR3 covers 13 residues. Trimming stripped 1 base from V and 13 bases from J, with 11 bases between. The CDR3 here is CASSLGQGSPLHF. In nucleotides, the CDR3 is TGTGCCAGCAGCTTAGGCCAGGGGAGTCCCCTCCACTTT.

The chain recombines TRBV4-3 with TRBJ2-7; D is unclear. CDR1 is LGHNA, CDR2 YSLEER, per germline. Trimming removed 0 bases at V and 5 bases at J, with 14 bases between. There are 15 residues in the CDR3. CDR3 sequence (DNA): TGCGCCAGCAGCCAAGACATAGGAGAACGCCACGAGCAGTACTTC. It is translated as CASSQDIGERHEQYF.

This clone is classed as medium-sized. The chain recombines TRBV2 with TRBJ2-1; D may be TRBD1 (5 bases). Germline V gene data show CDR1 as SNHLY and CDR2 as FYNNEI. Trimming pared 1 base from V and 15 bases from J, leaving 10 bases between. The CDR3 runs 11 residues. CDR3 DNA: TGTGCCAGCAGTGAAGGACAGTCCCCGTTCTTC. Translated: CASSEGQSPFF.

CDR3 nucleotides: TGTGCCAGCCACTACGGTGGCTACTTTGACGAGCAGTACTTC. This sequence encodes CASHYGGYFDEQYF. This chain uses TRBV28 with TRBJ2-7, with D hard to call. V was clipped by 8 bases and J by 5 bases, with 19 bases between them. Germline V gene sequence: CDR1 MDHEN, CDR2 SYDVKM. This CDR3 has 14 amino acids.

The genes are TRBV4-3 and TRBJ2-1, with 8 bases identical to TRBD2. The CDR3 runs to 16 residues. After removal of 1 base from V and 7 bases from J, the junction contained 9 bases not matched to a gene. Germline lookup yields CDR1 LGHNA and CDR2 YSLEER. The CDR3: CASSQGHGRGANEQFF. The CDR3 coding sequence is TGCGCCAGCAGCCAAGGACACGGGAGGGGGGCGAATGAGCAGTTCTTC.

This sequence joins TRBV7-8 and TRBJ1-4; maybe TRBD1 (5 bases). The CDR3 runs to 15 residues. Germline assignment: CDR1 SGHVS and CDR2 FQNEAQ. Trimming stripped 4 bases from V and 8 bases from J, with 17 bases between. This CDR3 is CASSWGGNDGEKLFF. The CDR3 nucleotides read TGTGCCAGCAGCTGGGGGGGGAATGATGGGGAAAAACTGTTTTTT.

The chain uses TRBV27 and TRBJ2-1; 14 bases fit TRBD2. CDR1 and CDR2 (germline): MNHEY, SMNVEV (reference sequence). Germline trimming cut 5 bases from V and 9 bases from J; bases unmatched to any gene: 6. The CDR3 has 15 residues. The CDR3 region has the DNA TGTGCCAGCAGTCTGACTAGCGGGAGGGCCTTTGAGCAGTTCTTC. It codes for CASSLTSGRAFEQFF.